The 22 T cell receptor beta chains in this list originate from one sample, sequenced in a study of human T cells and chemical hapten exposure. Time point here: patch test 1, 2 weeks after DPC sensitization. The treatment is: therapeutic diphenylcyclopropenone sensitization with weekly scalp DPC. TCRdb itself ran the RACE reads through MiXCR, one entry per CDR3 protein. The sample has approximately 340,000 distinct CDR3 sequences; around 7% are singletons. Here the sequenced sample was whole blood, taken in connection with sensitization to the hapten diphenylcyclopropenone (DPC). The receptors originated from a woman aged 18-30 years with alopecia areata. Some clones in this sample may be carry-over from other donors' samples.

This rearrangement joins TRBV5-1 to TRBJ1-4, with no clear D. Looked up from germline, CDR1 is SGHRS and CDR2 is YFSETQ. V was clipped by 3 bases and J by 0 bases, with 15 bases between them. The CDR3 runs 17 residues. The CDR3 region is CASSSLASSPTNEKLFF. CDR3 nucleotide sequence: TGCGCCAGCAGCTCGCTCGCCTCCTCGCCAACTAATGAAAAACTGTTTTTT.

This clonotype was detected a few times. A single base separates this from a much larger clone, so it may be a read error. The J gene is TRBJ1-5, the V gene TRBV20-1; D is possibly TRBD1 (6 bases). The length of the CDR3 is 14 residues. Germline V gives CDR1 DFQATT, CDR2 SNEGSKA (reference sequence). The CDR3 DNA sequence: TGCGGTGCTAGCAGCGGGGGCGCAGGTCAGCCCCAGCATTTT. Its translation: CGASSGGAGQPQHF.

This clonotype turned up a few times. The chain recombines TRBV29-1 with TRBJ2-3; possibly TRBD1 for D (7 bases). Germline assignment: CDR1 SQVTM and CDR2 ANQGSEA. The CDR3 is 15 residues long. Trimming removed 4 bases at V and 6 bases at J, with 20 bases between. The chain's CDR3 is CSVAQQGTVVDTQYF. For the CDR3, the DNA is TGCAGCGTTGCCCAACAGGGGACTGTGGTCGATACGCAGTATTTT.

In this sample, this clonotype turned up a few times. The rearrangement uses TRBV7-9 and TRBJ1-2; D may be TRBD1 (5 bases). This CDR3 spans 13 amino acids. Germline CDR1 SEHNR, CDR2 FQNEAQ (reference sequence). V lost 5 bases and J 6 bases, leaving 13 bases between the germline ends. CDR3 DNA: TGTGCCAGCAGCCTCACAGGAGCTCATGGCTACACCTTC. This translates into CASSLTGAHGYTF.

As DNA, the CDR3 is TGCAGCGTTGAAGGGAGGGCGGGCGCAGTGAACACTGAAGCTTTCTTT. Amino acid sequence: CSVEGRAGAVNTEAFF. V is TRBV29-1 and J is TRBJ1-1; D gene ambiguous. In germline, CDR1 is SQVTM, CDR2 ANQGSEA. V was cut by 1 base and J by 0 bases, with 15 bases left in between. The CDR3 is 16 residues long.

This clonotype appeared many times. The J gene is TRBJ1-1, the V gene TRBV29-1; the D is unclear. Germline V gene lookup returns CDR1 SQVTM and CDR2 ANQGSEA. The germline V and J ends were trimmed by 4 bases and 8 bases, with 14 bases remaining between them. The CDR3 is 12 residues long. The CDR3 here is CSVGPTVLEAFF. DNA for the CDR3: TGCAGCGTTGGTCCTACTGTTTTAGAAGCTTTCTTT.

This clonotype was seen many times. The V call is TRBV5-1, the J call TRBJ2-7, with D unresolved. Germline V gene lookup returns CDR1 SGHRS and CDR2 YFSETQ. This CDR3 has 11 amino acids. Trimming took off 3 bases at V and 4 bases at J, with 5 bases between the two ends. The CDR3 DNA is TGCGCCAGCAGCTCCGGATACGAGCAGTACTTC. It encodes CASSSGYEQYF.

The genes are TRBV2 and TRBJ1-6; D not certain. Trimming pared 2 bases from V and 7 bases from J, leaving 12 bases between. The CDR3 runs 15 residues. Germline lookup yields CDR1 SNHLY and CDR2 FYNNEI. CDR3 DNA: TGTGCCAGCAGTGAAAAGGACTGGGAGAATTCACCCCTCCACTTT. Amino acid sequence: CASSEKDWENSPLHF.

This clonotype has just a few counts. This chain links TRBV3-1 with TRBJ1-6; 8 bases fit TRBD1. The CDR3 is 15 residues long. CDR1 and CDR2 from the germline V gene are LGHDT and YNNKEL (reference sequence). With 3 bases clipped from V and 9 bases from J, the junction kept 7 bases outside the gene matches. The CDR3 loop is CASSQLIRGRSPLHF. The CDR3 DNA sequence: TGTGCCAGCAGCCAGCTAATCAGGGGGCGTTCACCCCTCCACTTT.

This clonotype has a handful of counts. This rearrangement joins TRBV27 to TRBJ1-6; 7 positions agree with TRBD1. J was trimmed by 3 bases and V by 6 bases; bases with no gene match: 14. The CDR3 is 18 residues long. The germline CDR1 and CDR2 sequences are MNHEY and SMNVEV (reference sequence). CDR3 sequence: CASRLIGQGDFYNSPLHF. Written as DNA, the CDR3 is TGTGCCAGCAGACTTATTGGTCAGGGGGATTTCTATAATTCACCCCTCCACTTT.

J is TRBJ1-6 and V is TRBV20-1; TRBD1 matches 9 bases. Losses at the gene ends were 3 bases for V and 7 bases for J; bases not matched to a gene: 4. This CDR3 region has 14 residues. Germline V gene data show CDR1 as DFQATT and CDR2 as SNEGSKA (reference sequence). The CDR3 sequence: CSASSGQGNSPLHF. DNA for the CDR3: TGCAGTGCTAGTTCTGGACAGGGGAATTCACCCCTCCACTTT.

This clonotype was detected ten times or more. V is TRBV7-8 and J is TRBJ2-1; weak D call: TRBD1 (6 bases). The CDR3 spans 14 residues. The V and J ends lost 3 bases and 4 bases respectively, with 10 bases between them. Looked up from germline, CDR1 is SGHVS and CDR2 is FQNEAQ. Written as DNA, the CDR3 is TGTGCCAGCAGCTTTACAGGGTTGTACAATGAGCAGTTCTTC. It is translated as CASSFTGLYNEQFF. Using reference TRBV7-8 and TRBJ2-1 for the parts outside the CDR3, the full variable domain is GAGVSQSPRYKVAKRGQDVALRCDPISGHVSLFWYQQALGQGPEFLTYFQNEAQLDKSGLPSDRFFAERPEGSVSTLKIQRTQQEDSAVYLCASSFTGLYNEQFFGPGTRLTVL.

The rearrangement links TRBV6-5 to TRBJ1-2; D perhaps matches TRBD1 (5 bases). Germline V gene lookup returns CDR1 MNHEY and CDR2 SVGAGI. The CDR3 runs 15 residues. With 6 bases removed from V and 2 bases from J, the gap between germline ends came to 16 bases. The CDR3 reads CASRTGTAINYGYTF. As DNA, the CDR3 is TGTGCCAGCAGAACCGGGACCGCCATAAACTATGGCTACACCTTC.

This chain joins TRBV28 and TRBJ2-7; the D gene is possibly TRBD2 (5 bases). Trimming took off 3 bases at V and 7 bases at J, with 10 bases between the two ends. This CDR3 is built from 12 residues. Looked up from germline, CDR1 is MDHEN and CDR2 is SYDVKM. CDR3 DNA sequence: TGTGCCAGCAGTTTCGCTAGCCAGGAGCAGTACTTC. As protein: CASSFASQEQYF.

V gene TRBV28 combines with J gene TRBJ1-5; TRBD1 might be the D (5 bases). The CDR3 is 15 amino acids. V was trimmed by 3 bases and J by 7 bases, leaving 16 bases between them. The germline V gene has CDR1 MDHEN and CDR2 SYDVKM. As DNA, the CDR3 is TGTGCCAGCAGTTTGGACGGGACCGCGTCCCAGCCCCAGCATTTT. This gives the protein CASSLDGTASQPQHF.

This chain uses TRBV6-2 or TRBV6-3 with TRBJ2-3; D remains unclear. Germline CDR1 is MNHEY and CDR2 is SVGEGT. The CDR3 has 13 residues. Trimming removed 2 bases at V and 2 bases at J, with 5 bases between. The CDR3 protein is CASSYQSTDTQYF. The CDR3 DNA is TGTGCCAGCAGTTACCAATCCACAGATACGCAGTATTTT.

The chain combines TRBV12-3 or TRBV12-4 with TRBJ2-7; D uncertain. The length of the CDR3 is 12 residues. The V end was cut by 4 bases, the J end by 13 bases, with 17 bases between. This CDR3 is CASSSSVEGNYF. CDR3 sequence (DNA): TGTGCCAGCAGTTCTTCAGTGGAAGGCAATTACTTC.

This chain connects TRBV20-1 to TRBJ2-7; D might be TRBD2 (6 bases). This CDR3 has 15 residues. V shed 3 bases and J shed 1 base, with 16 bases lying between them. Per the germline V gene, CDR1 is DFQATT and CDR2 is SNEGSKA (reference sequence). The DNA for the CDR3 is TGCAGTGCTAGGATCGAGTGGGACTTATCCTACGAGCAGTACTTC. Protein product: CSARIEWDLSYEQYF.

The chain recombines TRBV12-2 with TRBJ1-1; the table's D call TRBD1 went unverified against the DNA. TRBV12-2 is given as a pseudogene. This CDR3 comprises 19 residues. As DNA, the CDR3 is TGTGCAAGTCGCGTGTTAACAGGGAAACAAGGTAGGATGAACACTGAAGCTTTCTTT. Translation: CASRVLTGKQGRMNTEAFF.

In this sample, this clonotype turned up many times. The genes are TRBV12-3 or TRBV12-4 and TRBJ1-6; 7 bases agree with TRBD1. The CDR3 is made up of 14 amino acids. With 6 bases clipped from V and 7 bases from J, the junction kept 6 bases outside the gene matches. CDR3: CASSPRQGNSPLHF. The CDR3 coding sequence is TGTGCCAGCAGCCCCCGACAGGGCAATTCACCCCTCCACTTT.

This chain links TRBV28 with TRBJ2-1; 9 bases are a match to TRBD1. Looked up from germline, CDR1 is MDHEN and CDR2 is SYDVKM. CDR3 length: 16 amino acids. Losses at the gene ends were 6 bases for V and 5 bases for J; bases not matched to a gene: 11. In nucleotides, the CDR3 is TGTGCCAGCAGCTCCCTGGACAGGGGCATGGACAATGAGCAGTTCTTC. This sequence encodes CASSSLDRGMDNEQFF.

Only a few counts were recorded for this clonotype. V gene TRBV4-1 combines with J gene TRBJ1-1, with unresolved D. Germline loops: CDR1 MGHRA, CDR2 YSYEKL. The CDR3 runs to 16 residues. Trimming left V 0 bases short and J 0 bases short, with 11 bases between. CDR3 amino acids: CASSQDTRPMNTEAFF. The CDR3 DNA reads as TGCGCCAGCAGCCAAGATACCAGGCCCATGAACACTGAAGCTTTCTTT.